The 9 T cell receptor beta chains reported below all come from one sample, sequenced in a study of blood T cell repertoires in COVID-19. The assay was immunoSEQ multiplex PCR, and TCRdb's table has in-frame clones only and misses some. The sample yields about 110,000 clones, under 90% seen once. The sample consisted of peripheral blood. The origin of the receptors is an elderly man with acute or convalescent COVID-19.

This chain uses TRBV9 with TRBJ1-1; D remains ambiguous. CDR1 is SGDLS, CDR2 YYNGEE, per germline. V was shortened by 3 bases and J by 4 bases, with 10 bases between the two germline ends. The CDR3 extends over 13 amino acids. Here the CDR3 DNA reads TGTGCCAGCAGCGAAGGCGGTATCACTGAAGCTTTCTTT. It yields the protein CASSEGGITEAFF.

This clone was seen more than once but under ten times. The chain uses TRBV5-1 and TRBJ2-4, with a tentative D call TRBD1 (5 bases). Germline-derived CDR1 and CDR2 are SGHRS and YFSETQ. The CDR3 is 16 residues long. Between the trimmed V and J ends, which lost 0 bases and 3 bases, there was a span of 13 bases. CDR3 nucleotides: TGCGCCAGCAGCTTGGTTGGGGCCGGCGGCAAAAACATTCAGTACTTC. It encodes CASSLVGAGGKNIQYF.

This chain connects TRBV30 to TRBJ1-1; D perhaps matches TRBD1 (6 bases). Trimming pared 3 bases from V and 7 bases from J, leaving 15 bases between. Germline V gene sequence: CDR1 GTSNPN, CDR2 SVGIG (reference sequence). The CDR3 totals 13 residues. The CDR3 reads CAWSGRGVGEAFF. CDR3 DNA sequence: TGTGCCTGGAGCGGCAGGGGAGTGGGTGAAGCTTTCTTT.

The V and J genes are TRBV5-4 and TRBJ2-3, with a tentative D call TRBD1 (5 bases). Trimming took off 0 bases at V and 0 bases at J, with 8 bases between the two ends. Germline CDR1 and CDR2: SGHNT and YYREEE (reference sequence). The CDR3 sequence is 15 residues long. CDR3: CASSLGTPSTDTQYF. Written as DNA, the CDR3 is TGTGCCAGCAGCTTGGGGACACCTAGCACAGATACGCAGTATTTT.

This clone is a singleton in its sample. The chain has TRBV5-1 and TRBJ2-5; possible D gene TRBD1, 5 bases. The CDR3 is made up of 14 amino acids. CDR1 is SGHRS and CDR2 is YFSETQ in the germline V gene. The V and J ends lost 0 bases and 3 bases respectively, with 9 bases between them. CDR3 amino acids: CASSLEGREETQYF. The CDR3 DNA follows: TGCGCCAGCAGCTTGGAAGGCAGGGAAGAGACCCAGTACTTC. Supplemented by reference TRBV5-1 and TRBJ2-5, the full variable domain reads KAGVTQTPRYLIKTRGQQVTLSCSPISGHRSVSWYQQTPGQGLQFLFEYFSETQRNKGNFPGRFSGRQFSNSRSEMNVSTLELGDSALYLCASSLEGREETQYFGPGTRLLVL.

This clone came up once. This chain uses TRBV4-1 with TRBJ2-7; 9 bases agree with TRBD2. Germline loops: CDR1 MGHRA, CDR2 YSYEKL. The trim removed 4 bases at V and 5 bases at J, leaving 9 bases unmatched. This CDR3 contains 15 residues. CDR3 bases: TGCGCCAGCAGCCGCCAGCTAGCGGGAACCCACGAGCAGTACTTC. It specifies CASSRQLAGTHEQYF.

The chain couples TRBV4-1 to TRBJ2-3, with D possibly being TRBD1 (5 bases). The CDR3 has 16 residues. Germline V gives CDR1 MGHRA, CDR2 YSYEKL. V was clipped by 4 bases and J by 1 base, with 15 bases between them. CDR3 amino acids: CASSLQGVAGTDTQYF. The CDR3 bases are TGCGCCAGCAGCCTCCAGGGCGTTGCGGGCACAGATACGCAGTATTTT.

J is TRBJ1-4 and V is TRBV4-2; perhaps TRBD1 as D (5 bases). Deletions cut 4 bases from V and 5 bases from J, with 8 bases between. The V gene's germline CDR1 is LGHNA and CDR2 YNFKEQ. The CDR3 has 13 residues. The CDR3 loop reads CASSRDRNEKLFF. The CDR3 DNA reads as TGTGCCAGCAGCCGTGACAGAAATGAAAAACTGTTTTTT.

Here the CDR3 DNA reads TGTGCCAGCAGTGTGTACGGGGGGAACACCTACGAGCAGTACTTC. Translating it yields CASSVYGGNTYEQYF. The V and J genes are TRBV25-1 and TRBJ2-7, with 7 bases that match TRBD2. V lost 4 bases and J lost 2; bases outside the gene matches: 8. This CDR3 contains 15 residues. Germline V gives CDR1 MGHDK, CDR2 SYGVNS.